A single T cell receptor beta chain is shown here with its context. This clone was seen a few times. Its antigen remains undetermined. There are no base qualities to consult, and no much larger clone falls within one base. The immunoSEQ Assay, a bias-controlled multiplex PCR, was used to amplify TCRbeta CDR3 regions from genomic DNA. The authors' analysis ran thus. The number of nucleated cells in each sample was estimated from the amplification of reference gene primers within the assay. To quantify the absolute abundance of each unique TCRbeta CDR3 rearrangement, sequence reads were collapsed and filtered. For each sample, productive Simpson clonality was calculated as the square root of Simpson's diversity index over productive rearrangements. Here the immuneACCESS table is served through TCRdb, limited to in-frame sequences with V and J called. Missing clones are a known gap in these copies; in checked studies unresolved V genes cover under half, and the rest lacks a known reason. V and J calls and clone size are those listed in that table; D and trimming were worked out from the DNA. The sample records a few hundred thousand clones, 86% of which are singletons. The ten most abundant clones make up roughly 6.6% of the sample.

This sample stems from a study of blood T cell repertoires in COVID-19 (dated by TCRdb to the early 2020s). The study in broad terms: The collaborator samples originated in the United States, Italy and Spain and spanned the acute and convalescent phases of COVID-19. The samples were drawn from the first 160 participants of the ongoing ImmuneRACE study and from 1,254 subjects provided by 6 global collaborators. Where available, HLA class I and class II types were obtained from metadata supplied by the sample provider rather than from assay-based typing. Sample metadata almost always included a de-identified subject ID, COVID-19 status, age in years and sex. The material from the prospective study consisted of cDNA or gDNA derived from T cells, B-cell-depleted T cells, or PBMCs. Deeply sampled blood TCRbeta repertoires from subjects exposed to, actively infected with, or recovered from COVID-19 were included in the dataset. The repertoires were released in a freely available public database intended as a resource for research on the immune response to SARS-CoV-2. General conclusions and limits of the study: The quantity of clinical and demographic metadata differed by source and by participant and was supplied without curation.

V loses 5 bases of germline sequence and J loses 6 bases, and the interval between the two ends is 10 bases. CDR1 is given as SGHVS and CDR2 as FNYEAQ, both from the germline V gene. The CDR3 sequence holds 12 residues, the cysteine and phenylalanine included. Only the CDR3 region is kept as DNA, spanning 36 bases read in frame from base 1. One collaborating source in Seattle enrolled patients while the patients were actively infected and followed the patients over time throughout the course of disease. Each collaborating institution followed its own protocols to collect whole blood in K2EDTA tubes. For TCRbeta analysis, collaborator samples were shipped as frozen whole blood, as isolated PBMCs, or as DNA extracted from either sample type.

The clonotype was recovered from a woman aged 60-75 years with COVID-19, enrolled during active disease. The rearrangement joined TRBV7-6 to TRBJ1-1; the D gene cannot be named for sure. The sequenced sample was peripheral blood. CDR3 reads: CASSTERAEAFF. The DNA reads as follows: TGTGCCAGCAGCACGGAGAGGGCTGAAGCTTTCTTT.